Detailed here is one TCR beta chain. Its matching antigen is unknown. CDR1 and CDR2 (germline): SGHDN, FVKESK. Trimming left V 0 bases short and J 0 bases short, with 6 bases between. The CDR3 has 15 residues. TCRdb recomputed calls from the reads with MiXCR, one row per CDR3 protein. The sample comprises fewer than 900,000 distinct CDR3 sequences, 25% to 30% of which are singletons, and approximately 14% rests with the top ten. The data derive from a study of T cell repertoires in cytomegalovirus infection. Study in general: Matching HLA type, along with CMV infection, was indicated by public TCR beta signatures. General study results and limits: HLA-C-restricted CMV clonotypes gave the most frequent clonotype in two of eight donors. Adding up the frequency of public TCR beta families identified people who carried CMV plus the relevant HLA.

Sequenced material: cultured CD8+ T cells from PBMCs, taken from culture after CMV antigen stimulation. The chain carries TRBV14 and TRBJ1-3; no firm D call. The origin of this receptor is a human donor in good health (CMV status not recorded). Some clones in this sample may be carry-over from other donors' samples. CDR3 residues: CASSQDRLSGNTIYF. The CDR3 DNA is TGTGCCAGCAGCCAAGATCGGCTCTCTGGAAACACCATATATTTT.